The entry below describes one TCR beta chain. The antigen remains undetermined. Deletions cut 5 bases from V and 4 bases from J, with 12 bases between. CDR3 length: 13 amino acids. Germline CDR1 and CDR2: KGHSH and LQKENI. The record originates from a study of shared clonotypes between healthy human individuals. Study overall: Contributing individuals were two females and a few males aged 18 to 49.

General study findings and limits: The study generally estimated greater richness for naive than memory subsets.

TCRdb's copy holds only in-frame clones and misses some; the assay was immunoSEQ multiplex PCR. The table lists about 2 million clones, roughly 95% of them singletons, with more than 0.1% in the top ten. Sequencing was performed on naive CD4+ T cells sorted from blood. Subset reported: CD45RA+ positively selected. The chain joins TRBV18 to TRBJ2-7; tentative D call: TRBD1 (5 bases). The TCR sequence derives from a man younger than 30 in good health. The chain's CDR3 is CASSTQAGYEQYF. In nucleotides, the CDR3 is TGTGCCAGCTCAACCCAGGCAGGGTACGAGCAGTACTTC. The full variable domain, completed using reference TRBV18 and TRBJ2-7, is NAGVMQNPRHLVRRRGQEARLRCSPMKGHSHVYWYRQLPEEGLKFMVYLQKENIIDESGMPKERFSAEFPKEGPSILRIQQVVRGDSAAYFCASSTQAGYEQYFGPGTRLTVT.